The rows below give T cell receptor beta chains drawn from one sample of a study of blood T cell repertoires in COVID-19. The table came from immunoSEQ multiplex PCR; TCRdb's copy has only in-frame clones and leaves some out. Counted here are 250,000 or so clones, around 84% occurring once; the ten biggest clones make up 5.2%. Sequences were obtained from peripheral blood. These receptors originate from an older woman with COVID-19, enrolled during active disease. CDR3s include the opening cysteine and the closing phenylalanine or tryptophan. D genes are given only for firm matches. Clone size is not always given. Where it is, it says once, few, many or a class for expanded clones.

TRBJ2-1	TRBD2	.	TRBV15	CATSRGALAVSYNEQFF	TGTGCCACCAGCAGGGGAGCCCTAGCGGTCTCCTACAATGAGCAGTTCTTC
TRBJ1-2	TRBD1	.	TRBV7-2	CASSPRGPVSYGYTF	TGTGCCAGCAGCCCCAGGGGGCCTGTGAGCTATGGCTACACCTTC
TRBJ1-2	TRBD1	.	TRBV28	CASSPGQGRNNYGYTF	TGTGCCAGCAGTCCCGGACAGGGGCGCAACAACTATGGCTACACCTTC
TRBJ2-2	.	.	TRBV7-2	CASSQPGAPNTGELFF	TGTGCCAGCAGCCAGCCAGGGGCGCCGAACACCGGGGAGCTGTTTTTT
TRBJ2-1	TRBD2	.	TRBV28	CASSLFFLRSGRDNEQFF	TGTGCCAGCAGTTTATTTTTTTTGCGGAGCGGGAGGGACAATGAGCAGTTCTTC
TRBJ2-1	TRBD1	.	TRBV18	CASSPQTGAMVDEQFF	TGTGCCAGCTCACCCCAGACAGGGGCTATGGTGGATGAGCAGTTCTTC
TRBJ1-1	.	.	TRBV28	CASSVGGMNTEAFF	TGTGCCAGCAGTGTGGGCGGGATGAACACTGAAGCTTTCTTT
TRBJ2-5	.	.	TRBV25-1	CASSGRAGTQYF	TGTGCCAGCAGTGGACGGGCGGGGACCCAGTACTTC
TRBJ2-2	.	.	TRBV28	CASSLGQNTGELFF	TGTGCCAGCAGTTTAGGGCAAAACACCGGGGAGCTGTTTTTT
TRBJ1-3	.	.	TRBV19	CASTGFSGNTIYF	TGTGCCAGTACGGGGTTCTCTGGAAACACCATATATTTT
TRBJ2-7	.	few	TRBV27	CASSPAYEQYF	TGTGCCAGCAGCCCCGCCTACGAGCAGTACTTC
TRBJ2-6	TRBD1	.	TRBV19	CASSIWSGGLAGANVLTF	TGTGCCAGTAGTATATGGTCAGGGGGCCTTGCTGGGGCCAACGTCCTGACTTTC
TRBJ1-1	.	.	TRBV6-2/TRBV6-3	CASSPGTRSNTEAFF	TGTGCCAGCAGTCCCGGGACAAGGTCCAACACTGAAGCTTTCTTT
TRBJ2-7	.	.	TRBV5-1	CASSPVLRSYEQYF	TGCGCCAGCAGCCCGGTGCTGCGGTCCTACGAGCAGTACTTC
TRBJ2-7	.	.	TRBV5-1	CASSPPGQNYEQYF	TGCGCCAGCAGCCCACCGGGACAAAACTACGAGCAGTACTTC
TRBJ2-5	TRBD1	.	TRBV6-4	CASSNGQGETQYF	TGTGCCAGCAGTAACGGACAGGGTGAGACCCAGTACTTC
TRBJ1-1	TRBD1	.	TRBV9	CASSSSTPGQVNTEAFF	TGTGCCAGCAGCTCGAGCACCCCGGGACAGGTGAACACTGAAGCTTTCTTT
TRBJ1-1	.	.	TRBV11-2	CASSLRLGRDMSGGFGAFF	TGTGCCAGCAGCTTACGTCTGGGTCGCGACATGTCGGGGGGTTTCGGCGCTTTCTTT
TRBJ2-1	TRBD2	.	TRBV10-3	CAISQLAGEGEQFF	TGTGCCATCAGCCAACTAGCGGGAGAGGGTGAGCAGTTCTTC
TRBJ2-3	.	.	TRBV5-6	CASSSRRADTQYF	TGTGCCAGCAGCTCCCGACGGGCAGATACGCAGTATTTT
TRBJ2-3	TRBD2	.	TRBV29-1	CSVGFGRADTQYF	TGCAGCGTTGGTTTCGGGAGGGCCGATACGCAGTATTTT
TRBJ2-5	.	.	TRBV29-1	CSVVRGETQYF	TGCAGCGTTGTCAGGGGAGAGACCCAGTACTTC
TRBJ1-1	.	.	TRBV7-9	CASSLGGGYMNTEAFF	TGTGCCAGCAGCTTAGGGGGCGGCTATATGAACACTGAAGCTTTCTTT
TRBJ2-7	TRBD2	.	TRBV28	CASSRIAGGLLEQYF	TGTGCCAGCAGTCGCATAGCGGGAGGGCTTCTCGAGCAGTACTTC
TRBJ1-1	.	.	TRBV7-9	CASSLTLRGPNTEAFF	TGTGCCAGCAGCCTCACCCTCAGGGGACCTAACACTGAAGCTTTCTTT
TRBJ2-1	TRBD1	.	TRBV11-3	CASSLTGTGPYNEQFF	TGTGCCAGCAGCTTAACTGGGACAGGGCCCTACAATGAGCAGTTCTTC
TRBJ2-3	TRBD2	.	TRBV24-1	CATSDSRTRGTDTQYF	TGTGCCACCAGTGATTCCCGGACTAGAGGCACAGATACGCAGTATTTT
TRBJ1-1	TRBD1	.	TRBV2	CATPRTGLNTEAFF	TGTGCCACCCCCCGGACAGGGCTGAACACTGAAGCTTTCTTT
TRBJ2-2	.	.	TRBV15	CATSRLTGPRPGELFF	TGTGCCACCAGCAGACTCACAGGGCCTAGGCCGGGGGAGCTGTTTTTT
TRBJ1-5	.	.	TRBV28	CASSPRGAGEGQPQHF	TGTGCCAGCAGTCCGAGGGGGGCAGGGGAGGGTCAGCCCCAGCATTTT
TRBJ1-4	.	.	TRBV7-9	CASSPTGAGREKLFF	TGTGCCAGCAGCCCGACGGGAGCCGGGAGGGAAAAACTGTTTTTT
TRBJ2-4	.	.	TRBV28	CASSSSQGKSNVAKNIQYF	TGTGCCAGCAGTTCATCACAGGGTAAGTCGAATGTAGCCAAAAACATTCAGTACTTC
TRBJ2-5	.	few	TRBV27	CASSLFGRGTQYF	TGTGCCAGCAGTTTGTTCGGCCGGGGGACCCAGTACTTC
TRBJ2-7	TRBD1	.	TRBV6-6	CASSQTGGEQYF	TGTGCCAGCAGTCAGACAGGGGGCGAGCAGTACTTC
TRBJ2-1	.	.	TRBV9	CASSVYTSEAEQFF	TGTGCCAGCAGCGTGTACACTTCAGAGGCTGAGCAGTTCTTC
TRBJ2-5	TRBD2	.	TRBV10-3	CAISEGTSGGTVETQYF	TGTGCCATCAGTGAGGGGACTAGCGGGGGGACAGTGGAGACCCAGTACTTC
TRBJ1-2	.	once	TRBV6-5	CASIFTANYGYTF	TGTGCCAGCATTTTTACGGCTAACTATGGCTACACCTTC
TRBJ1-4	.	.	TRBV5-8	CASSSGLMNEKLFF	TGTGCCAGCAGCTCGGGACTGATGAATGAAAAACTGTTTTTT
TRBJ1-1	.	.	TRBV19	CASSSAPPVGAFF	TGTGCCAGTAGTTCCGCACCGCCGGTCGGTGCTTTCTTT
TRBJ1-6	.	.	TRBV25-1	CASSEKWWGHSPLHF	TGTGCCAGCAGTGAGAAGTGGTGGGGGCATTCACCCCTCCACTTT
TRBJ2-7	TRBD1	once	TRBV6-5	CASSYGDRVTYEQYF	TGTGCCAGCAGTTACGGGGACAGGGTGACCTACGAGCAGTACTTC
TRBJ1-1	.	.	TRBV5-5	CASSLVAGVAEAFF	TGTGCCAGCAGCTTGGTGGCAGGGGTCGCTGAAGCTTTCTTT
TRBJ2-1	TRBD2	.	TRBV18	CASSPGGALGQFF	TGTGCCAGCTCACCCGGGGGGGCCCTGGGGCAGTTCTTC
TRBJ2-3	TRBD2	few	TRBV2	CASRWLAGADTQYF	TGTGCCAGCAGGTGGCTAGCGGGGGCAGATACGCAGTATTTT
TRBJ2-2	.	once	TRBV7-3	CASSSTGGMSTGELFF	TGTGCCAGCAGCTCGACGGGCGGGATGAGCACCGGGGAGCTGTTTTTT
TRBJ1-1	.	.	TRBV3-1/TRBV3-2	CASRPDSLNTEAFF	TGTGCCAGCAGGCCCGACAGTCTGAACACTGAAGCTTTCTTT
TRBJ1-1	.	few	TRBV11-3	CASSLDGGNTEAFF	TGTGCCAGCAGCTTAGACGGGGGGAACACTGAAGCTTTCTTT
TRBJ2-2	TRBD2	.	TRBV9	CASSSRTSNTGELFF	TGTGCCAGCAGCTCCAGGACTAGCAACACCGGGGAGCTGTTTTTT